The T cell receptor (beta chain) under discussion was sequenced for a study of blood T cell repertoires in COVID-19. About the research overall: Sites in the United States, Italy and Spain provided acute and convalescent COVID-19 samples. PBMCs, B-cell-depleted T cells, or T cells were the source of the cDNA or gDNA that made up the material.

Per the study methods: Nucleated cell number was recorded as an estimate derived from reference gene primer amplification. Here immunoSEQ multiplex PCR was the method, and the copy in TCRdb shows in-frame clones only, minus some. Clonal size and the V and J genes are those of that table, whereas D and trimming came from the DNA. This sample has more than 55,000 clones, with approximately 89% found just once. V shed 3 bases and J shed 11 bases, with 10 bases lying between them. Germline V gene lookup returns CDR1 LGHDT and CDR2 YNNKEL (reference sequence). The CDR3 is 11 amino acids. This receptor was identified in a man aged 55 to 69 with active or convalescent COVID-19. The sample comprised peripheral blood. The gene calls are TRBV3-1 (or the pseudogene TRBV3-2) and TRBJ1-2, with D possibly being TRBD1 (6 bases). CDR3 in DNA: TGTGCCAGCAGCCAGCTACAGGGTTACACCTTC. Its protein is CASSQLQGYTF.